These 26 T cell receptor beta chains came from one sample sequenced in a study of T cells in localized non-small cell lung cancer. The assay was immunoSEQ multiplex PCR, and TCRdb's table has in-frame clones only and misses some. The table has about 1,200 clones, over 25% seen once. The material sequenced was normal lung tissue next to the tumor, taken before any cancer treatment. These TCRs come from a male donor at least 60 years old with stage I squamous cell lung carcinoma.

By proportion, this clone is large. This sequence joins TRBV9 and TRBJ1-1; the match to TRBD1 covers 8 bases. V dropped 5 bases and J dropped 0; count of bases not matched to a gene: 9. Germline lookup yields CDR1 SGDLS and CDR2 YYNGEE. The CDR3 loop spans 16 amino acids. In DNA form, the CDR3 reads TGTGCCAGCAGTGAGGATGGACAGGGAATGAACACTGAAGCTTTCTTT. Encoded protein: CASSEDGQGMNTEAFF.

By share of the sample, this clone is large. The chain links TRBV30 to TRBJ1-4; no clear D gene. Trimming removed 5 bases at V and 5 bases at J, with 12 bases between. Germline loops: CDR1 GTSNPN, CDR2 SVGIG (reference sequence). This CDR3 has 13 amino acids. CDR3 region: CAWDNRGNEKLFF. CDR3 DNA: TGTGCCTGGGACAATAGAGGGAATGAAAAACTGTTTTTT.

Concerning this clone itself: The junction departs from the called germline gene at one end, perhaps through a read error. The chain is built from TRBV28 and TRBJ1-2; 7 nucleotides agree with TRBD1. The germline V gene encodes CDR1 MDHEN and CDR2 SYDVKM. CDR3 length: 14 residues. The CDR3 protein is CANSLRGGAKGYTF. Here the CDR3 DNA reads TGTGCCAACAGTTTGCGAGGGGGCGCGAAAGGCTACACCTTC.

By share, this clone ranks as medium-sized. V and J are TRBV4-1 and TRBJ1-1; 10 nucleotides line up with TRBD1. The V gene's germline CDR1 is MGHRA and CDR2 YSYEKL. This CDR3 has 15 residues. V lost 1 base and J lost 10; bases outside the gene matches: 9. This CDR3 reads CASSQGQTGGARAFF. CDR3 sequence (DNA): TGCGCCAGCAGCCAAGGTCAGACAGGGGGCGCGCGAGCTTTCTTT.

The rearrangement uses TRBV6-8 and TRBJ1-5; possibly TRBD1 for D (5 bases). Trimming cost V 4 bases and J 7 bases, with 14 bases left between them. There are 14 residues in the CDR3. The germline gives CDR1 MNHGY, CDR2 SAAAGT. DNA of the CDR3: TGTGCCAGCAGTTTACAACAGGTGGGGCAGCCCCAGCATTTT. Residues: CASSLQQVGQPQHF.

The chain uses TRBV19 and TRBJ1-5, with D unclear. Trimming removed 3 bases at V and 7 bases at J, with 19 bases between. Germline V CDR1 and CDR2: LNHDA, SQIVND (reference sequence). The CDR3 contains 16 residues. CDR3 in DNA: TGTGCCAGTAGTATCGTTAGTGGGCTGAGTGGGCAGCCCCAGCATTTT. Its protein is CASSIVSGLSGQPQHF.

V usage is TRBV29-1 and J usage is TRBJ1-2; a possible D gene is TRBD1 (6 bases). Germline assignment: CDR1 SQVTM and CDR2 ANQGSEA. The CDR3 contains 12 residues. With 3 bases removed from V and 7 bases from J, the gap between germline ends came to 12 bases. CDR3 nucleotide sequence: TGCAGCGTTGATGCAGGGGAGCGTGGCTACACCTTC. Encoded protein: CSVDAGERGYTF.

This chain joins TRBV6-7 and TRBJ1-2, with D tentatively TRBD1 (6 bases). TRBV6-7 is an ORF for which the function is uncertain. The CDR3 sequence is 14 residues long. Trimming left V 7 bases short and J 4 bases short, with 16 bases between. The DNA of the CDR3 is TGTGCCAGCACGTCCGGACAGATTTTCTATGGCTACACCTTC. Residues: CASTSGQIFYGYTF.

CDR3 sequence: CASSYSPRNTEAFF. CDR3 nucleotide sequence: TGTGCCAGCAGTTACAGTCCAAGGAACACTGAAGCTTTCTTT. J is TRBJ1-1 and V is TRBV6-8; no clear D. Germline CDR1 and CDR2: MNHGY and SAAAGT. The CDR3 is 14 residues long. The V and J ends lost 2 bases and 1 base respectively, with 8 bases between them.

The chain links TRBV14 to TRBJ1-1; 10 bases line up with TRBD1. The germline V gene encodes CDR1 SGHDN and CDR2 FVKESK. With V trimmed by 0 bases and J by 8 bases, 3 bases remained unmatched. CDR3 length equals 14 residues. The DNA for the CDR3 is TGTGCCAGCAGCCAAGATTGGGACAGGGGCGAAGCTTTCTTT. Residues: CASSQDWDRGEAFF.

Sample share makes this clone medium-sized. This chain joins TRBV23-1 and TRBJ2-2, with 8 bases matching TRBD1. TRBV23-1 is identified as an open reading frame with a role that is uncertain. J was trimmed by 2 bases and V by 6 bases; bases with no gene match: 5. This CDR3 is built from 15 residues. The CDR3 reads CASSPDRVNTGELFF. In DNA, the CDR3 is TGCGCCAGCAGCCCGGACAGGGTTAACACCGGGGAGCTGTTTTTT.

V and J are TRBV30 and TRBJ2-5, with TRBD1 identical over 8 bases. Losses at the gene ends were 6 bases for V and 5 bases for J; bases not matched to a gene: 5. Germline lookup yields CDR1 GTSNPN and CDR2 SVGIG (reference sequence). This CDR3 region has 12 residues. This chain's CDR3 is CACYTGGETQYF. CDR3 coding DNA: TGTGCCTGCTATACAGGGGGGGAGACCCAGTACTTC. The full variable domain, its missing parts supplied by reference TRBV30 and TRBJ2-5, is SQTIHQWPATLVQPVGSPLSLECTVEGTSNPNLYWYRQAAGRGLQLLFYSVGIGQISSEVPQNLSASRPQDRQFILSSKKLLLSDSGFYLCACYTGGETQYFGPGTRLLVL.

This clone was detected a few times. The CDR3 here is CASSRGQLGWGDTEAFF. The CDR3 DNA reads as TGTGCCAGTAGCAGGGGACAGCTTGGTTGGGGCGACACTGAAGCTTTCTTT. The V call is TRBV19, the J call TRBJ1-1; 7 bases are a match to TRBD1. The CDR3 contains 17 residues. CDR1 is LNHDA, CDR2 SQIVND, per germline (reference sequence). The J segment lost 3 bases and the V segment lost 6 bases, leaving 16 bases of the junction unmatched.

The genes are TRBV19 and TRBJ1-4; TRBD1 matches 7 bases. Germline loops: CDR1 LNHDA, CDR2 SQIVND (reference sequence). The ends lost 1 base at V and 4 bases at J; junction bases unmatched: 6. The CDR3 runs 16 residues. The CDR3, as DNA: TGTGCCAGTAGTATAGCGGCGGGACAGTATAATGAAAAACTGTTTTTT. It is translated as CASSIAAGQYNEKLFF.

V is TRBV28 and J is TRBJ1-1, with D perhaps TRBD1 (5 bases). V was trimmed by 9 bases and J by 4 bases, leaving 15 bases between them. Germline CDR1 reads MDHEN; CDR2 reads SYDVKM. The CDR3 loop spans 13 amino acids. CDR3 amino acids: CASRGSWTTEAFF. The CDR3 DNA reads TGTGCCAGTAGGGGTTCTTGGACCACTGAAGCTTTCTTT.

The table lists this clone with a few counts. The sample has other DNA sequences that encode this CDR3 too. This rearrangement joins TRBV19 to TRBJ1-1; D gene ambiguous. V lost 0 bases and J lost 0, with 5 bases in between. The germline V gene has CDR1 LNHDA and CDR2 SQIVND (reference sequence). The CDR3 has 14 residues. CDR3 residues: CASSIDRLNTEAFF. The CDR3 nucleotides are TGTGCCAGTAGTATAGATCGACTGAACACTGAAGCTTTCTTT.

The V gene is TRBV11-3, the J gene TRBJ2-1; 9 bases line up with TRBD2. Germline loops: CDR1 SGHNT, CDR2 YENEEA. The CDR3 is made up of 16 amino acids. With V trimmed by 0 bases and J by 6 bases, 6 bases remained unmatched. The CDR3 here is CASSLDAAGGLNEQFF. The CDR3 coding sequence is TGTGCCAGCAGCTTAGATGCCGCGGGGGGGCTCAATGAGCAGTTCTTC.

By share, this clone ranks as large (0.1 to 1%). The genes are TRBV11-3 and TRBJ2-4, with 8 bases fitting TRBD1. CDR1 SGHNT and CDR2 YENEEA come from the germline V gene. The CDR3 has 15 residues. Trimming took 5 bases from V and 6 from J; bases not matched to a gene: 9. The CDR3 nucleotides read TGTGCCAGCAGCCAACCCCCCGGACAGGGAAACATTCAGTACTTC. It yields the protein CASSQPPGQGNIQYF.

The J gene is TRBJ1-2, the V gene TRBV12-5; 8 bases match TRBD1. CDR3 length equals 15 residues. Germline V CDR1 and CDR2: LGHNT, FRNRAP. The CDR3 region is CAVSYSGFRGHGYTF. CDR3 in DNA: TGTGCCGTCTCTTACTCGGGGTTCAGGGGGCATGGCTACACCTTC. Full variable domain (remainder filled in from reference TRBV12-5 and TRBJ1-2): DARVTQTPRHKVTEMGQEVTMRCQPILGHNTVFWYRQTMMQGLELLAYFRNRAPLDDSGMPKDRFSAEMPDATLATLKIQPSEPRDSAVYFCAVSYSGFRGHGYTFGSGTRLTVV.

This clone was seen more than once but under ten times. The junction does not match germline at one end; this may be a read error. The chain is built from TRBV6-8 and TRBJ1-4; possibly TRBD1 for D (5 bases). CDR3 length equals 15 residues. Germline lookup yields CDR1 MNHGY and CDR2 SAAAGT. CDR3 bases: TGTGCCATCAGTCTGGGCAGGGATTGGAATGAAAAACTGTTTTTT. Amino acid sequence: CAISLGRDWNEKLFF.

The gene calls are TRBV9 and TRBJ1-2; D is uncertain. The CDR3 consists of 15 residues. Germline CDR1 and CDR2: SGDLS and YYNGEE. The V end lost 5 bases, the J end lost 1 base, and 15 bases lay between the germline ends. CDR3 in amino acids: CASSEQKHLNYGYTF. CDR3 DNA sequence: TGTGCCAGCAGTGAACAGAAACACCTTAACTATGGCTACACCTTC.

This clone was seen more than once but under ten times. The J gene is TRBJ1-4, the V gene TRBV30; D is uncertain. V lost 4 bases and J 3 bases, leaving 6 bases between the germline ends. CDR1 and CDR2 from the germline V gene are GTSNPN and SVGIG (reference sequence). The CDR3 loop spans 12 amino acids. As DNA, the CDR3 is TGTGCCTGGACAGAGGCTAATGAAAAACTGTTTTTT. Amino acid sequence: CAWTEANEKLFF.

This chain uses TRBV6-8 with TRBJ1-1, with 7 bases fitting TRBD1. From germline, CDR1 is MNHGY and CDR2 SAAAGT. With 9 bases clipped from V and 4 bases from J, the junction kept 14 bases outside the gene matches. The CDR3 sequence is 15 residues long. CDR3 DNA: TGTGCCAGTACTCATAGCGACGCAGGGGGCACTGAAGCTTTCTTT. It translates to CASTHSDAGGTEAFF.

The chain links TRBV29-1 to TRBJ1-2, with 7 bases aligning to TRBD1. J lost 1 base, V lost 2 bases, and 13 bases had no gene match. This CDR3 comprises 17 residues. CDR1 is SQVTM and CDR2 is ANQGSEA in the germline V gene. CDR3 sequence reads: CSVETDRVPGVNYGYTF. The CDR3, as DNA: TGCAGCGTTGAAACCGACAGGGTTCCCGGGGTTAACTATGGCTACACCTTC.

This clone is termed medium-sized. The J gene is TRBJ1-5, the V gene TRBV6-8; D call uncertain. In germline, CDR1 is MNHGY, CDR2 SAAAGT. The length of the CDR3 is 14 residues. The V end was cut by 5 bases, the J end by 0 bases, with 8 bases between. The CDR3 nucleotides read TGTGCCAGCAGTGATCCCCCTAGCAATCAGCCCCAGCATTTT. Protein: CASSDPPSNQPQHF.

Details on this clone: Its ends do not fully match the called genes, so a read error is possible. The chain links TRBV6-8 to TRBJ1-1; the D is unclear. From germline, CDR1 is MNHGY and CDR2 SAAAGT. This CDR3 is built from 12 residues. The CDR3 DNA is TGTGCCATCAGTACCTCGGACACTGAAGCTTTCTTT. Translated, it gives CAISTSDTEAFF.